The text below deals with one T cell receptor (beta chain). Antigen: not known. Unmatched junction bases numbered 5, after V lost 7 bases and J lost 7 bases. This CDR3 is built from 12 residues. CDR1 is SQVTM and CDR2 is ANQGSEA in the germline V gene. The data originate from a study of blood T cells in healthy people across ages. Study-level findings and limits: Investigators viewed diversity estimates from one million T cells as underestimates, the study reported. CMV status of donors was not determined, possibly confounding expanded clonotype changes.

Combining a sample-barcoded 5' primer with a J-beta primer mix, a second PCR ran for 7 to 11 cycles. Each cDNA molecule was tagged by a template-switch adaptor with 12 random nucleotides. TCRdb ran MiXCR on the 5' RACE reads and lists one entry per CDR3 protein. The data contain 1.5 million to 2 million distinct CDR3 sequences, roughly 50% of them seen just once; the ten biggest clones take up 2.1%. The sequenced sample was blood. V is TRBV29-1 and J is TRBJ2-1; 9 bases match TRBD1. This TCR derives from a woman aged 40-49 years in good health. CDR3 bases: TGCAGCGGGGCGGGACAGGGAAATGAGCAGTTCTTC. The encoded protein is CSGAGQGNEQFF.